The clone carrying this TCR beta chain has more than one count but fewer than ten. V was shortened by 2 bases and J by 8 bases, with 6 bases between the two germline ends. The CDR3 has 11 amino acids. This record comes from a study of CD8+ T cells in alopecia areata. The overall study: Treatment with tofacitinib (6 to 18 months) was followed by 6 months off drug.

cDNA prepared by RNA extraction and subsequent reverse transcription served as the template for sequencing. Generated by immunoSEQ multiplex PCR, the TCRdb table keeps only in-frame clones and is missing some. The table lists about 74,000 clones, around 30% of them singletons. Stated treatment: oral pan-JAK inhibitor, 5-10 mg twice daily. The source material was CD8+ T cells sorted from blood, sampled at week 4, from a patient treated with tofacitinib. This sequence was found in a human donor with alopecia areata. The genes are TRBV23-1 and TRBJ1-2; no firm D call. TRBV23-1 qualifies as an ORF whose function is uncertain. The CDR3 DNA reads TGCGCCAGCAGTCAAAGGGTGGGCTACACCTTC. Its protein is CASSQRVGYTF.